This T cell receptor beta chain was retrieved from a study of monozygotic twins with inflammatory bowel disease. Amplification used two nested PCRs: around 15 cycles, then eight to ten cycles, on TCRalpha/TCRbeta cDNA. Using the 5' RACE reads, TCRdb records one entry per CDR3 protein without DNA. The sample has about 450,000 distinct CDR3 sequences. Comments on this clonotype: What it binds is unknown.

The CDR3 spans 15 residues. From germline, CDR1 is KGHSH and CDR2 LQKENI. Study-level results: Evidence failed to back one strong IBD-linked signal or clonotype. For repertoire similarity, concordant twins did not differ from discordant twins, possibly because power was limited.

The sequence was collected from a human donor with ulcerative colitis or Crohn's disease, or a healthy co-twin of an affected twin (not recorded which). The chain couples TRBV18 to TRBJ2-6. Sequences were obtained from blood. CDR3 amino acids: CASSPYGSGANVLTF.